This T cell receptor (beta chain) was identified in a study of T cell repertoires in cytomegalovirus infection. In the study overall: Matching HLA type and CMV infection were both indicated by public TCR beta signatures.

This clonotype was seen only a few times. Antigen unknown. TCRdb reanalysed the reads using MiXCR and keeps one entry per CDR3 protein. The sample holds a few hundred thousand distinct CDR3 sequences; roughly 13% are singletons and the top ten take around 8.1%. Study outcomes and limitations: In two of eight donors, the top clonotype was HLA-C-restricted CMV-specific. The study identified carriers of CMV plus the relevant HLA from cumulative public TCR beta family frequency.

The junction had 14 bases not matched to a gene; V was cut back by 6 bases and J by 2 bases. The CDR3 contains 17 residues. Germline CDR1 reads MDHEN; CDR2 reads SYDVKM. The genes are TRBV28 and TRBJ2-3, with 7 nucleotides matching TRBD2. The receptor was isolated from a human donor in good health (CMV status not recorded). Some clones in this sample may be carry-over from other donors' samples. The material sequenced was PBMCs. CDR3 DNA: TGTGCCAGCAGCCCCCTCTTTTCGAGCGGGGACACAGATACGCAGTATTTT. Protein: CASSPLFSSGDTDTQYF.